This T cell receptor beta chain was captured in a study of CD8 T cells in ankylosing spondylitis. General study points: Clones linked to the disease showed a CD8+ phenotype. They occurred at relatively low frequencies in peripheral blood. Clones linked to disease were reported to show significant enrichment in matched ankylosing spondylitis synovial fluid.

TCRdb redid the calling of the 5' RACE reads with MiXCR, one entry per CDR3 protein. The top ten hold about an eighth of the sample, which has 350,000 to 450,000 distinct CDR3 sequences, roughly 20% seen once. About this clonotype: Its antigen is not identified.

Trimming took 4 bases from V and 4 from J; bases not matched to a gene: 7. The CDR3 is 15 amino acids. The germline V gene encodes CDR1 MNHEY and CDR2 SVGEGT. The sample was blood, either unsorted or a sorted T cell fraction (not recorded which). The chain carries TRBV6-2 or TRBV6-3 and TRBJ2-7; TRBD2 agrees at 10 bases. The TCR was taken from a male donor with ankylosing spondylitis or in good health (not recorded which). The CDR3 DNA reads TGTGCCAGCAGTTTCCCGACTAGCGGGCCATACGAGCAGTACTTC. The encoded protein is CASSFPTSGPYEQYF.